The clone carrying this T cell receptor (beta chain) was detected only a few times. The antigen is unknown. These data originate in a study of T-cell memory formation after mild COVID-19. Turning to the study itself: Largely donor-specific sequence clusters came from two donors.

Germline lookup yields CDR1 WNHNN and CDR2 SYGVQD (reference sequence). V lost 7 bases, J lost 2 bases, and 15 bases lay in between. The CDR3 loop spans 14 amino acids. Findings of the study overall: There was a balanced CD4/CD8 profile in clones contracting day 15 to 85, and later expanders leaned CD4+. Confirmation was lacking for SARS-CoV-2 specificity of second-wave clones that peaked on day 37.

With constant-segment primers, 5'RACE yielded cDNA libraries of TCR alpha and TCR beta that carried sample barcodes and UMIs. TCRdb reprocessed the 5' RACE reads with MiXCR, giving one entry per CDR3 protein. The sample lists roughly 110,000 distinct CDR3 sequences, about 18% seen once, with around 28% in the top ten. This chain uses TRBV10-1 with TRBJ2-7; the D gene is possibly TRBD2 (5 bases). Sequences were obtained from PBMCs or a T cell subset sorted from them (not recorded which). This TCR was recovered from an adult woman who had mild COVID-19 (a few samples of this study predate the infection). Cell type and time point are not known. In DNA form, the CDR3 reads TGCGCCAGCACTAATCGGGGTACCCCCTACGAGCAGTACTTC. This gives the protein CASTNRGTPYEQYF.